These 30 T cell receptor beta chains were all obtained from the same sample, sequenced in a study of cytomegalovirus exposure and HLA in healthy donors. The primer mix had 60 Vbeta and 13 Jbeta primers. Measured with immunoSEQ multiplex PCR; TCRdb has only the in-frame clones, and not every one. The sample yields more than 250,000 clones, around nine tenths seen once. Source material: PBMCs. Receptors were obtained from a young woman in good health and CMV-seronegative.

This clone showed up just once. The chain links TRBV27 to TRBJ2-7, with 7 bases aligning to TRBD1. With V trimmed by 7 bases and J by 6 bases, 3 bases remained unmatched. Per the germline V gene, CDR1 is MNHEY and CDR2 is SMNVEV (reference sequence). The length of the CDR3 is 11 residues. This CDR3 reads CASNRGGEQYF. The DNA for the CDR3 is TGTGCCAGCAACAGGGGTGGCGAGCAGTACTTC.

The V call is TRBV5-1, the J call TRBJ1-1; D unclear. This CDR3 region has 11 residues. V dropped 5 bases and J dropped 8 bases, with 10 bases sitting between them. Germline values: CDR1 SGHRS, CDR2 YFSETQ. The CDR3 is CASRLGSEAFF. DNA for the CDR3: TGCGCCAGCAGACTAGGGTCCGAAGCTTTCTTT.

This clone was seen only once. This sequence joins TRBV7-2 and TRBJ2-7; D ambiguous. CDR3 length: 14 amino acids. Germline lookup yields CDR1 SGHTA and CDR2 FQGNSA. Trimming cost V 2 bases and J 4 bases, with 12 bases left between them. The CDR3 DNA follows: TGTGCCAGCAGCTTATCACATATTTCGTACGAGCAGTACTTC. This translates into CASSLSHISYEQYF. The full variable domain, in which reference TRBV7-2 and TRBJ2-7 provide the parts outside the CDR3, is GAGVSQSPSNKVTEKGKDVELRCDPISGHTALYWYRQSLGQGLEFLIYFQGNSAPDKSGLPSDRFSAERTGGSVSTLTIQRTQQEDSAVYLCASSLSHISYEQYFGPGTRLTVT.

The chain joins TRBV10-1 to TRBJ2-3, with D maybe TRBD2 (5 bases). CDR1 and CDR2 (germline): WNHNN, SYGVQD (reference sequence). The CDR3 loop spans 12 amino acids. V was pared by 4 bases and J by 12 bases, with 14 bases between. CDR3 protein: CASSVSSSPQYF. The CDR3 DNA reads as TGCGCCAGCAGTGTTTCGTCTAGCCCACAGTATTTT.

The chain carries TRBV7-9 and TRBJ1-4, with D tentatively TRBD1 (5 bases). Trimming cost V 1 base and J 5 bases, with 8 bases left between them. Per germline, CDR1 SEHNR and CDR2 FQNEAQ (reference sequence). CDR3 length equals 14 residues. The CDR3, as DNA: TGTGCCAGCAGCTTAGGACAGAAGAATGAAAAACTGTTTTTT. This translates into CASSLGQKNEKLFF.

CDR3: CASSPLPAGYEQYF. The CDR3 DNA reads as TGTGCCAGCAGCCCACTCCCGGCGGGCTACGAGCAGTACTTC. The chain has TRBV7-8 and TRBJ2-7, with D possibly being TRBD2 (5 bases). The V and J ends lost 5 bases and 3 bases respectively, with 14 bases between them. The germline CDR1 and CDR2 sequences are SGHVS and FQNEAQ. CDR3 length equals 14 residues.

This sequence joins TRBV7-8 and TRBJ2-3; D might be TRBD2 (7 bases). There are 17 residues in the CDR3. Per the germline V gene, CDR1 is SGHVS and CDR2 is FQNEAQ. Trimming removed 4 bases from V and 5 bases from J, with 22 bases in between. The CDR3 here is CASSSSGGGDGEDTQYF. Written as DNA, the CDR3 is TGTGCCAGCAGCTCCTCGGGGGGCGGGGATGGGGAAGATACGCAGTATTTT.

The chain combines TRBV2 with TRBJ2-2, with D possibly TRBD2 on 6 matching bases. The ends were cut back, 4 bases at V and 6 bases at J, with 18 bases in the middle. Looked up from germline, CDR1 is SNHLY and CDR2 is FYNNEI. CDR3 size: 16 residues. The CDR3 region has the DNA TGTGCCAGCAGTGGTTTGCAGGGAGCGGGCGCCGGGGAGCTGTTTTTT. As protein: CASSGLQGAGAGELFF.

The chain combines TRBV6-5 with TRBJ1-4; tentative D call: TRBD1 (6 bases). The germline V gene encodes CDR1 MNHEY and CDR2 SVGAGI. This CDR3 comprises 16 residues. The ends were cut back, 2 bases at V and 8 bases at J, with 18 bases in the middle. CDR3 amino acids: CASSYTDQGKGEKLFF. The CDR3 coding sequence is TGTGCCAGCAGTTACACGGACCAGGGGAAGGGGGAAAAACTGTTTTTT.

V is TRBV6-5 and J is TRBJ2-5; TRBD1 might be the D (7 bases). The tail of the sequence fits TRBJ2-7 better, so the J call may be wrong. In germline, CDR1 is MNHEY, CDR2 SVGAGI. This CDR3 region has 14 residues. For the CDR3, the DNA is TGTGCCAGCAGTAAACCAGGGGGGCCTTACGAGCAGTACTTC. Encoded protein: CASSKPGGPYEQYF.

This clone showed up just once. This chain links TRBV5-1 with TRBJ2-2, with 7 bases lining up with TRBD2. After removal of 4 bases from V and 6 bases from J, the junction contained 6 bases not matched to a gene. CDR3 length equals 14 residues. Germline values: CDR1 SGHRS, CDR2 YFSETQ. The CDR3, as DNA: TGCGCCAGCAGCCCAGCGGGGTTATCCGGGGAGCTGTTTTTT. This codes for CASSPAGLSGELFF.

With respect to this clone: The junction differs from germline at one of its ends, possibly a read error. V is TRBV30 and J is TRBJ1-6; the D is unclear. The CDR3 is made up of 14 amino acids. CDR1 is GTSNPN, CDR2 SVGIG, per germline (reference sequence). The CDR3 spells CAWTSWNYNSPLHF. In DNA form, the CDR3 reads TGTGCCTGGACTTCATGGAACTATAATTCCCCCCTCCACTTT. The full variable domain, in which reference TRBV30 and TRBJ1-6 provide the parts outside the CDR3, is SQTIHQWPATLVQPVGSPLSLECTVEGTSNPNLYWYRQAAGRGLQLLFYSVGIGQISSEVPQNLSASRPQDRQFILSSKKLLLSDSGFYLCAWTSWNYNSPLHFGNGTRLTVT.

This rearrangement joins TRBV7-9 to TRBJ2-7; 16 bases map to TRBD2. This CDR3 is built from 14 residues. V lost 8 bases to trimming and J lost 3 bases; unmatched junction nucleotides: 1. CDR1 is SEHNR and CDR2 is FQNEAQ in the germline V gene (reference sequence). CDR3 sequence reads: CASGTSGGDYEQYF. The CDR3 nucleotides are TGTGCCAGCGGGACTAGCGGGGGGGACTACGAGCAGTACTTC.

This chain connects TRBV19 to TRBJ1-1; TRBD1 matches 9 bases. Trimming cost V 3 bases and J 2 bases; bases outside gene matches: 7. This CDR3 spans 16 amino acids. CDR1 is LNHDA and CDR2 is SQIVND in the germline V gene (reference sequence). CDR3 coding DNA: TGTGCCAGTAGTATGAGGGGGACAGGGTATAACACTGAAGCTTTCTTT. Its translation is CASSMRGTGYNTEAFF.

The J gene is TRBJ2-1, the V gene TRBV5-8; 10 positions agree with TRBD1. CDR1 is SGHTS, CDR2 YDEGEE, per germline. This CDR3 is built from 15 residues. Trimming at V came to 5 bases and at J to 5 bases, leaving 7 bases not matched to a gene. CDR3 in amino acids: CASRLGTGDDNEQFF. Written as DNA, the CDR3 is TGTGCCAGCAGACTCGGGACAGGGGACGACAATGAGCAGTTCTTC.

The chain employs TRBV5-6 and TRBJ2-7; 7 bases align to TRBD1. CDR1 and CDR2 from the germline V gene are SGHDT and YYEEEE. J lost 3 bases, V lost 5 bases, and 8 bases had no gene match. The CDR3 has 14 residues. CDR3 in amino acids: CASRKTGTYYEQYF. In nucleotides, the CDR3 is TGTGCCAGCAGAAAGACAGGGACCTACTACGAGCAGTACTTC. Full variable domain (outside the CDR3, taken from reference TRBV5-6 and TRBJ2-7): DAGVTQSPTHLIKTRGQQVTLRCSPKSGHDTVSWYQQALGQGPQFIFQYYEEEERQRGNFPDRFSGHQFPNYSSELNVNALLLGDSALYLCASRKTGTYYEQYFGPGTRLTVT.

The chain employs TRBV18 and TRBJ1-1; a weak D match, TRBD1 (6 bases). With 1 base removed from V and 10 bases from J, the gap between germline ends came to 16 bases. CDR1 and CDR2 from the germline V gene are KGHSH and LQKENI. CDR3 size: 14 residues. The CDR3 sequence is CASSPLTGSGGAFF. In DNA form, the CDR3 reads TGTGCCAGCTCACCACTCACAGGGAGCGGCGGAGCTTTCTTT.

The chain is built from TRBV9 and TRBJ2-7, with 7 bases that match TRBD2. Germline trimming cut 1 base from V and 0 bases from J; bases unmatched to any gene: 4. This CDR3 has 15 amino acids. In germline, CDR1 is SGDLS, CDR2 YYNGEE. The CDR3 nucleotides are TGTGCCAGCAGCGTATACGGCGGGAGCTCCTACGAGCAGTACTTC. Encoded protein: CASSVYGGSSYEQYF.

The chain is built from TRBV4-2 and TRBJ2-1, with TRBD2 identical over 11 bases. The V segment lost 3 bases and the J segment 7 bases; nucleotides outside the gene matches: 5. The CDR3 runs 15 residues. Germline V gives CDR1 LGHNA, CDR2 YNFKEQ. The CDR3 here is CASSHSSGGGNEQFF. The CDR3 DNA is TGTGCCAGCAGCCACAGTAGCGGGGGGGGTAATGAGCAGTTCTTC.

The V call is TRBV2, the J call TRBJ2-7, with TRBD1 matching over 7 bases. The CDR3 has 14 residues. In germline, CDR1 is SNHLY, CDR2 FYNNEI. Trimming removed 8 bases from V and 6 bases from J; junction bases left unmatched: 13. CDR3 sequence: CASSFETGMAEQYF. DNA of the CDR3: TGTGCCAGCTCCTTTGAGACAGGGATGGCCGAGCAGTACTTC.

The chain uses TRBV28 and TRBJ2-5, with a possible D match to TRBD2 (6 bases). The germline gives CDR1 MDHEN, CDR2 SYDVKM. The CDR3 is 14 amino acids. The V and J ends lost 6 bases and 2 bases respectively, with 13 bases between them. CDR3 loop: CASSTRDSQETQYF. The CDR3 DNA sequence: TGTGCCAGCAGCACCCGGGACTCACAAGAGACCCAGTACTTC.

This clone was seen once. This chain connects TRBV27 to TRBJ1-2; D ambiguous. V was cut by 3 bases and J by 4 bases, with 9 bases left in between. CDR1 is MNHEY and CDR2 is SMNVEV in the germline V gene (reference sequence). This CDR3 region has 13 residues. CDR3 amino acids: CASSFFAGYGYTF. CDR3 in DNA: TGTGCCAGCAGTTTCTTCGCGGGCTATGGCTACACCTTC.

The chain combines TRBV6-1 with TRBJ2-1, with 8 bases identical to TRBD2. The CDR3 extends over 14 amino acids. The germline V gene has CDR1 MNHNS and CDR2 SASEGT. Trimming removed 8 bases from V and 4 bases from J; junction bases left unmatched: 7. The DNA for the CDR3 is TGTGCCAGCGGGCAGCGGGGGAGATACAATGAGCAGTTCTTC. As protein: CASGQRGRYNEQFF.

Here the CDR3 reads CASSAEGGAPNYGYTF. The DNA for the CDR3 is TGTGCCAGCAGCGCCGAGGGGGGGGCCCCTAACTATGGCTACACCTTC. The V gene is TRBV7-3, the J gene TRBJ1-2; possibly TRBD1 for D (6 bases). V shed 5 bases and J shed 0 bases, with 16 bases lying between them. The germline CDR1 and CDR2 sequences are SGHTA and FQGTGA. This CDR3 spans 16 amino acids.

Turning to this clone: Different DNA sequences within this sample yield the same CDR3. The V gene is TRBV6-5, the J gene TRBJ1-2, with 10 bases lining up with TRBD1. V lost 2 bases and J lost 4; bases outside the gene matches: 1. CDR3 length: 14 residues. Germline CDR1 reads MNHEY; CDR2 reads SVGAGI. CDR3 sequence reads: CASSYRDRGYGYTF. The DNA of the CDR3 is TGTGCCAGCAGTTACAGGGACAGGGGCTATGGCTACACCTTC.

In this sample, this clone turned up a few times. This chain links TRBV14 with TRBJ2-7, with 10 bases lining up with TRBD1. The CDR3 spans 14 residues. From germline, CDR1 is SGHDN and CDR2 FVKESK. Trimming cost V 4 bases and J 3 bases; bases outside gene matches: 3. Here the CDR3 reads CASSPGQGFYEQYF. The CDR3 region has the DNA TGTGCCAGCAGCCCGGGACAGGGGTTCTACGAGCAGTACTTC.

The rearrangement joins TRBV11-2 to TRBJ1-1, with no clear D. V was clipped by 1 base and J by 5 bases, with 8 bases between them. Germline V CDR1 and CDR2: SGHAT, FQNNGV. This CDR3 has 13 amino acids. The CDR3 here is CASSLVFGTEAFF. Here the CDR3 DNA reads TGTGCCAGCAGCTTAGTATTCGGGACTGAAGCTTTCTTT.

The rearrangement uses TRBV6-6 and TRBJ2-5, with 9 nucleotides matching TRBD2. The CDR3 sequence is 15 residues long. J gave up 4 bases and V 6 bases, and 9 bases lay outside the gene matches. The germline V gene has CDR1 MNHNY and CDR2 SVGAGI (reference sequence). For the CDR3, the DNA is TGTGCCAGCAGGTCTCCGGGACTAGCAAGAGAGACCCAGTACTTC. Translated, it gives CASRSPGLARETQYF.

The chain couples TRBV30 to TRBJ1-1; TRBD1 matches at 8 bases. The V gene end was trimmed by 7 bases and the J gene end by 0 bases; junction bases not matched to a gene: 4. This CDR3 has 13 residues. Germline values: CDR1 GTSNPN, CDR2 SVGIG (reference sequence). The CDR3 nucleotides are TGTGCCTTACCAGGGGGCCTGAACACTGAAGCTTTCTTT. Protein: CALPGGLNTEAFF.

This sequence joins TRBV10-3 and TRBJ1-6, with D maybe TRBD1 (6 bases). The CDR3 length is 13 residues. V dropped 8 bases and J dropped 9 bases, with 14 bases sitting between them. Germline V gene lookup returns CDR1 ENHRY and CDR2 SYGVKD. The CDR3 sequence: CAILQGYGSPLHF. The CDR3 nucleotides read TGTGCCATCCTACAGGGTTACGGTTCACCCCTCCACTTT.